The clone carrying this T cell receptor beta chain was seen only once. Antigen specificity is unknown. This sample is drawn from a study of cytomegalovirus exposure and HLA in healthy donors. Study-level findings and limits: In vitro assays verified that three CMV-associated chains recognized CMV antigens specifically. Per a later analysis, HLA-associated TCR beta chains showed more clonal expansion than other, equally common TCR beta chains. Presence/absence analyses assumed roughly uniform sequencing depth across donors, which may not hold. DRB1 showed the most TCR associations and HLA-C the fewest in a later analysis, as rates varied by HLA locus.

The PCR made use of 60 Vbeta and 13 Jbeta primers. Sequencing used immunoSEQ multiplex PCR; TCRdb keeps in-frame clones, though not all of them. The table includes 150,000 to 200,000 clones, roughly 77% detected once. The CDR3 runs 15 residues. Germline V lookup: CDR1 MNHEY, CDR2 SMNVEV (reference sequence). V lost 0 bases, J lost 1 base, and 9 bases lay in between. This rearrangement joins TRBV27 to TRBJ2-5; unclear D gene. The sequenced sample consisted of PBMCs. The clonotype comes from a man aged 25-40 years in good health and CMV-seropositive. CDR3 coding DNA: TGTGCCAGCAGTTTATCGTGGGCAGTCCAAGAGACCCAGTACTTC. This codes for CASSLSWAVQETQYF.